Listed below are T cell receptor beta chains from one sample, sequenced in a study of blood T cell repertoires in COVID-19. Profiling relied on immunoSEQ multiplex PCR, and the TCRdb table lists in-frame clones only, not all of them. Of 250,000 to 300,000 clones listed, more than 75% were seen once; the top ten hold approximately 2%. Material: PBMCs or T cells enriched from blood (not recorded which). The receptor set was obtained from a woman in her fifties or sixties in a cohort exposed to, infected with or recovered from COVID-19 (not recorded which). The CDR3 runs from the conserved cysteine through the conserved F or W. The order of the fields is clone size, V gene, D gene, J gene, CDR3 protein, CDR3 DNA. A D gene is named only where the DNA matches it firmly. Clone size is not always given. Where it is, it says once, few, many or a class for expanded clones.

-	TRBV18	TRBD1	TRBJ2-3	CASSQLSLTGGTTDTQYF	TGTGCCAGCTCACAACTCAGCCTTACAGGGGGAACCACAGATACGCAGTATTTT
-	TRBV28	-	TRBJ2-7	CASSPVRYEQYF	TGTGCCAGCAGCCCCGTGCGCTACGAGCAGTACTTC
-	TRBV28	TRBD1	TRBJ1-1	CASQSWTGVNTEAFF	TGTGCCAGCCAGTCTTGGACAGGGGTGAACACTGAAGCTTTCTTT
-	TRBV6-1	TRBD1	TRBJ2-2	CASSEQGAGGELFF	TGTGCCAGCAGTGAACAGGGGGCGGGCGGGGAGCTGTTTTTT
-	TRBV7-6	-	TRBJ2-1	CASSSTPGPYISYNEQFF	TGTGCCAGCAGCTCTACCCCAGGTCCTTATATTTCCTACAATGAGCAGTTCTTC
-	TRBV12-3/TRBV12-4	-	TRBJ2-1	CASSRVLSEQFF	TGTGCCAGCAGCCGGGTCCTGAGTGAGCAGTTCTTC
-	TRBV3-1/TRBV3-2	TRBD2	TRBJ2-6	CASSQDLLAGFSSGANVLTF	TGTGCCAGCAGCCAAGATCTGCTAGCGGGCTTTTCCTCTGGGGCCAACGTCCTGACTTTC
-	TRBV3-1/TRBV3-2	-	TRBJ2-7	CASSPTSRIYEQYF	TGTGCCAGCAGTCCGACAAGTAGGATTTACGAGCAGTACTTC
few	TRBV5-1	TRBD1	TRBJ2-1	CASSLLGGREQFF	TGCGCCAGCAGCTTGCTAGGGGGCCGTGAGCAGTTCTTC
-	TRBV19	-	TRBJ1-5	CASSSTGNSQPQHF	TGTGCCAGTAGTAGTACAGGGAATAGCCAGCCCCAGCATTTT
-	TRBV2	TRBD2	TRBJ2-7	CASRGLSIYEQYF	TGTGCCAGCAGGGGACTATCCATCTACGAGCAGTACTTC
once	TRBV7-9	TRBD1	TRBJ1-3	CATPGAPWDRGHENTIYF	TGTGCCACTCCGGGGGCCCCGTGGGACAGGGGGCATGAAAACACCATATATTTT
-	TRBV5-1	-	TRBJ1-1	CASSLAGEGVTEAFF	TGCGCCAGCAGCTTGGCCGGCGAGGGGGTTACTGAAGCTTTCTTT